This is a list of T cell receptor beta chains from one sample in a study of blood T cell repertoires in COVID-19. The method was immunoSEQ multiplex PCR; TCRdb's version includes in-frame clones alone and lacks a portion of them. The sample lists 330,000 or so clones, approximately 88% occurring once. Sequenced sample: PBMCs or T cells enriched from blood (not recorded which). All receptors come from a man aged 30-40 years who had recovered from COVID-19. CDR3s include the opening cysteine and the closing phenylalanine or tryptophan. A D gene is named only where the DNA matches it firmly. Not all rows give a size; the values are once, few, many and, for expanded clones, a class.

CDR3 protein: CASSDSPAEATDTQYF
CDR3 DNA: TGTGCCAGCAGTGACTCCCCAGCCGAGGCCACAGATACGCAGTATTTT
clone size: few
J gene: TRBJ2-3
V gene: TRBV6-4
D gene: .

CDR3 protein: CASTPRGAYNSPLHF
CDR3 DNA: TGCGCCAGCACCCCCCGGGGGGCTTATAATTCACCCCTCCACTTT
clone size: .
J gene: TRBJ1-6
V gene: TRBV10-1
D gene: .

CDR3 protein: CASSQGNSFDEQYF
CDR3 DNA: TGTGCCAGCAGCCAAGGAAATAGCTTCGACGAGCAGTACTTC
clone size: .
J gene: TRBJ2-7
V gene: TRBV4-2
D gene: .

CDR3 protein: CASREDREAFF
CDR3 DNA: TGTGCCAGCAGGGAGGACAGGGAAGCTTTCTTT
clone size: .
J gene: TRBJ1-1
V gene: TRBV2
D gene: TRBD1

CDR3 protein: CSASQGWSEQFF
CDR3 DNA: TGCAGTGCTAGTCAGGGGTGGAGTGAGCAGTTCTTC
clone size: .
J gene: TRBJ2-1
V gene: TRBV20-1
D gene: .

CDR3 protein: CASGKTGLAFNEQFF
CDR3 DNA: TGTGCCAGTGGAAAAACGGGACTAGCGTTCAATGAGCAGTTCTTC
clone size: .
J gene: TRBJ2-1
V gene: TRBV19
D gene: TRBD2

CDR3 protein: CASSQGRWETGSSPLHF
CDR3 DNA: TGCGCCAGCAGCCAAGGGCGATGGGAGACAGGGAGTTCACCCCTCCACTTT
clone size: .
J gene: TRBJ1-6
V gene: TRBV4-1
D gene: TRBD1

CDR3 protein: CASSQGLGTENTEAFF
CDR3 DNA: TGCGCCAGCAGCCAAGGTCTCGGGACAGAGAACACTGAAGCTTTCTTT
clone size: .
J gene: TRBJ1-1
V gene: TRBV4-1
D gene: TRBD1

CDR3 protein: CASSLELREETQYF
CDR3 DNA: TGTGCCAGCAGCTTAGAGCTGCGAGAAGAGACCCAGTACTTC
clone size: .
J gene: TRBJ2-5
V gene: TRBV7-9
D gene: .

CDR3 protein: CASSLSQGDQPQHF
CDR3 DNA: TGTGCCAGCAGTTTAAGTCAGGGCGACCAGCCCCAGCATTTT
clone size: .
J gene: TRBJ1-5
V gene: TRBV28
D gene: .

CDR3 protein: CSVGQADGYTF
CDR3 DNA: TGCAGCGTGGGACAGGCCGATGGCTACACCTTC
clone size: .
J gene: TRBJ1-2
V gene: TRBV29-1
D gene: TRBD1

CDR3 protein: CASSLEGFRNQPQHF
CDR3 DNA: TGTGCCAGCAGCTTAGAGGGGTTTCGCAATCAGCCCCAGCATTTT
clone size: .
J gene: TRBJ1-5
V gene: TRBV7-8
D gene: .

CDR3 protein: CASSRNNNSPLHF
CDR3 DNA: TGCGCCAGCAGTCGAAACAATAATTCACCCCTCCACTTT
clone size: .
J gene: TRBJ1-6
V gene: TRBV10-2
D gene: .

CDR3 protein: CASSVAGSYNEQFF
CDR3 DNA: TGTGCCAGCAGCGTAGCGGGGAGCTACAATGAGCAGTTCTTC
clone size: .
J gene: TRBJ2-1
V gene: TRBV11-2
D gene: TRBD2

CDR3 protein: CASSDSSGGPREQFF
CDR3 DNA: TGTGCCAGCAGTGACTCGTCGGGGGGGCCCCGTGAGCAGTTCTTC
clone size: .
J gene: TRBJ2-1
V gene: TRBV6-4
D gene: TRBD2

CDR3 protein: CASSVEGQGAYGYTF
CDR3 DNA: TGTGCCAGCAGCGTTGAGGGACAGGGGGCCTATGGCTACACCTTC
clone size: .
J gene: TRBJ1-2
V gene: TRBV5-5
D gene: TRBD1

CDR3 protein: CASSRDTYNEQFF
CDR3 DNA: TGTGCCAGCAGCCGGGACACCTACAATGAGCAGTTCTTC
clone size: .
J gene: TRBJ2-1
V gene: TRBV6-6
D gene: .